This T cell receptor (beta chain) came from a study of cytotoxic CD8 clonotypes in ibrutinib-treated CLL. Study details: Of a cohort that held some twelve relapsed/refractory and around 15 treatment-naive patients, fewer than 18 were IGHV unmutated. Study conclusions and caveats: Patients showed higher baseline clonality than age-matched healthy donors, and it tracked circulating CD8+ T-cell counts. Clonality went up at the time of ibrutinib response, stayed stable in sustained remission, and later dropped back toward its baseline level at progression.

This CDR3 has 15 amino acids. V lost 5 bases, J lost 0 bases, and 13 bases lay in between. Germline V CDR1 and CDR2: SGHRS, YFSETQ. This clone showed up just once. As yet, its antigen is unknown. Profiling relied on immunoSEQ multiplex PCR, and the TCRdb table lists in-frame clones only, not all of them. The data contain about 140,000 clones, 80% to 95% of them singletons. The chain has TRBV5-1 and TRBJ2-3; D gene unclear. This TCR was recovered from a human donor with chronic lymphocytic leukemia. The sequencing used PBMCs, collected after 12 months of ibrutinib treatment. The DNA for the CDR3 is TGCGCCAGCAGTCTGACGGGCCCTAGCACAGATACGCAGTATTTT. This encodes CASSLTGPSTDTQYF. The full variable domain, its missing parts supplied by reference TRBV5-1 and TRBJ2-3, is KAGVTQTPRYLIKTRGQQVTLSCSPISGHRSVSWYQQTPGQGLQFLFEYFSETQRNKGNFPGRFSGRQFSNSRSEMNVSTLELGDSALYLCASSLTGPSTDTQYFGPGTRLTVL.